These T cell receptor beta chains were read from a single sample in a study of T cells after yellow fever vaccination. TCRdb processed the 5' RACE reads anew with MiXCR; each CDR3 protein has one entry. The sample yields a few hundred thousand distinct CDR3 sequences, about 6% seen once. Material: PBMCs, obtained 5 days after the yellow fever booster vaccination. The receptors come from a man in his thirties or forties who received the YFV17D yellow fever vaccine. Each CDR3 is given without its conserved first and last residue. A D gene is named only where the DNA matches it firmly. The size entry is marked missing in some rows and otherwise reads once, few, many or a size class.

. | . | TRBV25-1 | ASHQSGLGDTQY
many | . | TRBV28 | ASSLGVGGPRNEQF
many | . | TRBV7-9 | ASSLTDRDLYGYT
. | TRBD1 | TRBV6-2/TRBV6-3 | ASSFGTGFSGELF
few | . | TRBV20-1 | SVPSRGRPQETQY
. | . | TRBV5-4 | ASSLEQFGYT
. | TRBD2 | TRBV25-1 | ASSDYTSGKTQY
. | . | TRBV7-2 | ASSLVETSLGGEQF
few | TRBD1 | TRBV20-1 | SVVQGTNSPLH
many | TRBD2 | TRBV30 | AWGPGGHYNEQF
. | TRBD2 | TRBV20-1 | SAVLAGVSTDTQY
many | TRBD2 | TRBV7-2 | ASSRLAAYTDTQY
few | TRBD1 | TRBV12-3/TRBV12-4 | ASSTDRDYGYT
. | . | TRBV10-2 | ASSSRDIYGYT
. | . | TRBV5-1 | ASSLHPTAETQY
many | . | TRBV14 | ASSPEYRGNEQF
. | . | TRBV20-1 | SASRDRRSYGYT
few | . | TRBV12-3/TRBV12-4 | ASSLDRAGPNYGYT
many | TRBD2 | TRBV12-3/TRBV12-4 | ASSYSAGVIQY
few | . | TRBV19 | ASRAPAGSRGGGTDTQY
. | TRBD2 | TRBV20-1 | SANTGTSGTGELF
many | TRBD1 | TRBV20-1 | SARDGGGAGTEAF
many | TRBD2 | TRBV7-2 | ASGASGRGVGETQY
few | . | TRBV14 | ASSQRYLSNEQF
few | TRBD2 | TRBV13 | ASSSLAGAGELF
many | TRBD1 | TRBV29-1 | SVEPGRTGGYT
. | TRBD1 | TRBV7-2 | ASSLGQGRQY
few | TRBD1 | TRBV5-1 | ASSIQGLDEQF
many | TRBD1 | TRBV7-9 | ASSFPGQGVYEQY
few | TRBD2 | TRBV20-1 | SARDQASGRAPYEQY
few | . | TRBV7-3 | ASSSRTAPEGANVLT
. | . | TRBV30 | AWNDMYGYT
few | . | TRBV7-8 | ASRSGGPRYNEQF
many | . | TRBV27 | ASSFRGGGKNIQY
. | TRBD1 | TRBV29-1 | SFAGTGKTYEQY